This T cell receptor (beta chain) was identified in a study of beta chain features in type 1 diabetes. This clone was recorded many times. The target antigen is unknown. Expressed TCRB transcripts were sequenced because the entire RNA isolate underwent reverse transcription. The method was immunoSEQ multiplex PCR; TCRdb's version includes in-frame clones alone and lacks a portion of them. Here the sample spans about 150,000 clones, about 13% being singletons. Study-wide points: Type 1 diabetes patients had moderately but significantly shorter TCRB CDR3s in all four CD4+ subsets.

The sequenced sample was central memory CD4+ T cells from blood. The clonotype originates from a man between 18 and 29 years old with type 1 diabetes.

The CDR3 protein is CASSLALAGGPYEQYF. The CDR3 coding sequence is TGTGCCAGCAGCTTAGCACTAGCGGGGGGGCCCTACGAGCAGTACTTC. V and J are TRBV7-6 and TRBJ2-7; 13 nucleotides line up with TRBD2. CDR1 is SGHVS and CDR2 is FNYEAQ in the germline V gene. V was pared by 0 bases and J by 2 bases, with 1 base of the junction left unmatched. The CDR3 contains 16 residues.